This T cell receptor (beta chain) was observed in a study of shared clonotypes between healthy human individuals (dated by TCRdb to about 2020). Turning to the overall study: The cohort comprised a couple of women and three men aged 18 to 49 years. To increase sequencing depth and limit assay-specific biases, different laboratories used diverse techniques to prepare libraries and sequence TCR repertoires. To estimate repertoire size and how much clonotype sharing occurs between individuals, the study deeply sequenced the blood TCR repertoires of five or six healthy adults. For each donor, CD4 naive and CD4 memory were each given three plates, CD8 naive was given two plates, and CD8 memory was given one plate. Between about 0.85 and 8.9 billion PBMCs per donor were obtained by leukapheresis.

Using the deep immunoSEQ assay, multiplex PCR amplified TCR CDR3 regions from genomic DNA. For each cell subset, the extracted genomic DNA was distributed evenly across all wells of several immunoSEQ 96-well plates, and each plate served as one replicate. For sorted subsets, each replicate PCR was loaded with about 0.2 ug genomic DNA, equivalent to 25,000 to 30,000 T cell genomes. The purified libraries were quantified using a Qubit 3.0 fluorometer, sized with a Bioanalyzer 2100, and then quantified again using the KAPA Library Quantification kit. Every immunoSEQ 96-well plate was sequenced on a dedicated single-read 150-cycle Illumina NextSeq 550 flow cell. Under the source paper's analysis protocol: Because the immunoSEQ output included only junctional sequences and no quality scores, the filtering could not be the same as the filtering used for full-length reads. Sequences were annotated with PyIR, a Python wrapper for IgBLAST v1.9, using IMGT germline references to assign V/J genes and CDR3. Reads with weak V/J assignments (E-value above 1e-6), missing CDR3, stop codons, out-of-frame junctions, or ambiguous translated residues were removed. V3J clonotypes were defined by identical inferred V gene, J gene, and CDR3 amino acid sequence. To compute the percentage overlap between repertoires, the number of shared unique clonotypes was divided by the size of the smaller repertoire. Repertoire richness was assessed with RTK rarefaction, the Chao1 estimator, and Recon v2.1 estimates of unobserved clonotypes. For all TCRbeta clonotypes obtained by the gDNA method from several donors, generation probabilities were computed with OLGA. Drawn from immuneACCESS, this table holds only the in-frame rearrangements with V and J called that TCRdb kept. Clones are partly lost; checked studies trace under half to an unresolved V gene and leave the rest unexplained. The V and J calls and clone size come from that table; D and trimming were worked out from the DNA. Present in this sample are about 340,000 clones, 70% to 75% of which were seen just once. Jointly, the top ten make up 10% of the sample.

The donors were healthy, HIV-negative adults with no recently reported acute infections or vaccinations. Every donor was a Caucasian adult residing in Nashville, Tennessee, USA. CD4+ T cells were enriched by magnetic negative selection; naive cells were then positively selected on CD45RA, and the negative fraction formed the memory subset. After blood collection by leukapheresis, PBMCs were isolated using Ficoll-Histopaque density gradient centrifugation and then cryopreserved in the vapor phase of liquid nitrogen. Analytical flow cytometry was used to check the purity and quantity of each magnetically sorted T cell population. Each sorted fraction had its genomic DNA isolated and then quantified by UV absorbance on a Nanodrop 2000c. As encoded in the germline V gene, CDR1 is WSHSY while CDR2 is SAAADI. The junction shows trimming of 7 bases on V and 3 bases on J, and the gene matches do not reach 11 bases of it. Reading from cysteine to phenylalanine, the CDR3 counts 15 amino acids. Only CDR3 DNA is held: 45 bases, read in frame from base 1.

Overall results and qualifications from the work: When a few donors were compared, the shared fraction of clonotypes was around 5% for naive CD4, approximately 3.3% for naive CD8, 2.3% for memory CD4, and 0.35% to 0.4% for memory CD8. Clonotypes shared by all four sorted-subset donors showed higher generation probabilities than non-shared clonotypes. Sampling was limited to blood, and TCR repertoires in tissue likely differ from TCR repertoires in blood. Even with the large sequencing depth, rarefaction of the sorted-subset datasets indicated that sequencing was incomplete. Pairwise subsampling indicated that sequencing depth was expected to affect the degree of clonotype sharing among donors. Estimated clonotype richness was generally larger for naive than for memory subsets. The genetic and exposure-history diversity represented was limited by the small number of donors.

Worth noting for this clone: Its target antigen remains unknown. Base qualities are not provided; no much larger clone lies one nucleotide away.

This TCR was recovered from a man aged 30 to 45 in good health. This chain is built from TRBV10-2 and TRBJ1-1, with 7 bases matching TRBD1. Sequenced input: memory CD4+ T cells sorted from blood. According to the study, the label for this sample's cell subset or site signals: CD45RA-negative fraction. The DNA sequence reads TGCGCCAGCACCGCGACAGGGAGGAGATACACTGAAGCTTTCTTT. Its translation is CASTATGRRYTEAFF.